This entry describes one T cell receptor (beta chain). This clone was recorded only once. What this receptor recognizes is not known. It has no much larger one-base neighbor in the sample; base qualities were not kept. The data are from a study of CD8+ T cells in alopecia areata (dated by TCRdb to the late 2010s). For the study in its entirety: Treated patients were enrolled in an open-label pilot trial of oral tofacitinib, 5 to 10 mg twice daily, for moderate-to-severe alopecia areata. Patients received tofacitinib for 6 to 18 months and were then followed off drug for 6 months to check for delayed response and recurrence. In treated patients, disease severity was measured using the SALT score, which gives the percentage of scalp surface area affected. The study used high-throughput TCRbeta sequencing to examine T cell clonal expansion in alopecia areata, in both the C3H/HeJ mouse model and human patients. Human TCRbeta sequencing covered scalp tissue and sorted CD4+ and CD8+ peripheral blood T cells from patchy and totalis/universalis alopecia areata patients and healthy controls. Tofacitinib-treated patients had biopsies at baseline and at 4 and 24 weeks of treatment, with a later scalp biopsy in several patients. Clonality in the scalp was compared among normal scalp (n=4), patchy alopecia areata scalp (n=8), and alopecia totalis/universalis scalp (n=8). RNA came from the PAXgene miRNA kit for fixed scalp, the miRNeasy kit for PBMCs, and the RNeasy kit for mouse skin. Amplification of TCRbeta CDR3 regions was done by immunoSEQ multiplex PCR using 35 Vbeta forward primers and 13 Jbeta reverse primers. General findings and caveats noted by the study authors: Many expanded lesional clones persisted in scalp and blood during tofacitinib treatment, which may partly explain relapse after stopping treatment. Unlike mouse skin, where gammadelta T cells dominate, normal human skin contains resident alphabeta T cells that get sequenced too, which complicates analysis of the scalp TCR repertoire. Tofacitinib significantly lowered scalp clonality and the number of expanded CD8+ clones among the top 100 scalp clones. Compared with normal scalp, lesional scalp, particularly in alopecia totalis/universalis, had higher clonality and more expanded CD8+ clones, which suggests antigenic drive. TCR sequences shared between patients were less clear than in mice, possibly partly because of HLA diversity in the patient population. Because the treated cohort was small and included a single nonresponder, larger studies are needed to assess links between baseline CD8+ expansion and response.

The treatment or condition tag for this specimen amounts to: oral pan-JAK inhibitor, 5-10 mg twice daily. From alopecia areata patients, peripheral blood was collected along with lesional scalp punch biopsies. PBMCs were isolated by density centrifugation and stained for CD3, CD4 and CD8, after which CD4+ and CD8+ T cells were sorted on a FACSAria. Its CDR3 holds 17 amino acids, cysteine through phenylalanine. Only the CDR3 portion is preserved as DNA: 51 bases, with reading frame beginning at the first base. V is trimmed back by 5 bases and J by 2 bases, and the junction contains 7 bases that no gene match accounts for. Looking up the germline V gene (reference sequence) yields CDR1 MNHEY and CDR2 SMNVEV. The protocol used for the library was the immunoSEQ multiplex PCR assay. For TCR sequencing, RNA was extracted from every sample and reverse transcribed into cDNA to serve as template. First-strand cDNA was synthesized using SuperScript III with a 2:1 mix of oligo-dT and random hexamers. Amplification bias was assessed with a synthetic immune receptor repertoire, and residual bias was removed computationally. On the study's bioinformatics: After raw reads were preprocessed to remove errors, the CDR3 was defined following IMGT conventions as running from the conserved cysteine to phenylalanine. To get clonality, Shannon entropy was normalized by log2 of the number of productive unique TCRs and the result was subtracted from 1. Whether each scalp clone was CD4 or CD8 was inferred by checking scalp TCRbeta sequences against the CD4 and CD8 repertoires from sorted blood. TCRdb holds this immuneACCESS table with in-frame rearrangements only. Some clones are missing; in checked studies, unresolved V genes explain under half, and the rest has no known cause. The DNA gave D and trimming, while V, J and clone size come from that table. Here the sample has some 190,000 clones; 40% to 65% occur a single time. The ten largest make up roughly a tenth of the sample.

Rearrangement joined TRBV27 to TRBJ2-6; TRBD1 agrees with 9 junctional bases. This clonotype originated in a human donor with alopecia areata. The starting material was CD8+ T cells sorted from blood, obtained between weeks 51 and 54, from a patient treated with tofacitinib. For the CDR3, the sequence is CASSDRGSLPGANVLTF. The nucleotide sequence reads TGTGCCAGCAGTGACAGGGGGTCCCTCCCTGGGGCCAACGTCCTGACTTTC.